These 29 T cell receptor beta chains originate from one sample sequenced in a study of blood T cell repertoires in COVID-19. Only in-frame clones appear in the TCRdb table, and some are missing; sequencing was by immunoSEQ multiplex PCR. The sample holds 70,000 to 90,000 clones, around four fifths seen once. Input material: peripheral blood. These TCRs come from a human donor in a cohort sampled during active COVID-19.

The chain joins TRBV2 to TRBJ2-6; TRBD2 matches at 7 bases. CDR3 length: 16 amino acids. Trimming removed 0 bases from V and 1 base from J; junction bases left unmatched: 0. The germline gives CDR1 SNHLY, CDR2 FYNNEI. CDR3 in amino acids: CASSEAGGSGANVLTF. The DNA for the CDR3 is TGTGCCAGCAGTGAAGCGGGGGGGTCTGGGGCCAACGTCCTGACTTTC.

V and J are TRBV18 and TRBJ1-6; 8 nucleotides line up with TRBD1. Germline V gene sequence: CDR1 KGHSH, CDR2 LQKENI. V trimming: 2 bases; J trimming: 7 bases; junction bases outside the gene matches: 7. This CDR3 has 16 residues. The CDR3 reads CASSPSTGQENSPLHF. CDR3 nucleotide sequence: TGTGCCAGCTCACCAAGCACGGGACAGGAGAATTCACCCCTCCACTTT.

Concerning this clone: Distinct nucleotide sequences in the sample also encode this CDR3. This rearrangement joins TRBV7-2 to TRBJ1-4, with 10 positions matching TRBD1. V gave up 0 bases and J gave up 8 bases; unmatched junction bases: 3. The CDR3 loop spans 15 amino acids. Germline V gene sequence: CDR1 SGHTA, CDR2 FQGNSA. CDR3 amino acids: CASSLAGTGEEKLFF. DNA of the CDR3: TGTGCCAGCAGCTTAGCGGGGACAGGGGAAGAAAAACTGTTTTTT.

The rearrangement uses TRBV5-1 and TRBJ2-3; 8 nucleotides line up with TRBD2. Germline assignment: CDR1 SGHRS and CDR2 YFSETQ. CDR3 length equals 17 residues. V shed 2 bases and J 0 bases; nucleotides not matched to a gene: 8. CDR3 region: CASSFPGTSSSTDTQYF. The CDR3 bases are TGCGCCAGCAGCTTTCCCGGGACTAGTTCTAGCACAGATACGCAGTATTTT.

The chain has TRBV10-2 and TRBJ2-1; D is perhaps TRBD1 (7 bases). The V end was cut by 5 bases, the J end by 0 bases, with 32 bases between. This CDR3 region has 22 residues. Germline V CDR1 and CDR2: WSHSY, SAAADI. CDR3 residues: CASSYKSGPRGQAGSSYNEQFF. The CDR3 DNA reads as TGCGCCAGCAGTTACAAATCCGGGCCGAGGGGGCAGGCGGGGAGCTCCTACAATGAGCAGTTCTTC.

The V call is TRBV11-2, the J call TRBJ2-5; TRBD2 matches at 11 bases. The CDR3 runs 18 residues. CDR1 SGHAT and CDR2 FQNNGV come from the germline V gene. V was clipped by 5 bases and J by 4 bases; unmatched bases: 15. This CDR3 reads CASSRGLAGGRFGETQYF. In DNA form, the CDR3 reads TGTGCCAGCAGCCGTGGTCTAGCGGGGGGCCGTTTCGGAGAGACCCAGTACTTC. The full variable domain, completed using reference TRBV11-2 and TRBJ2-5, is EAGVAQSPRYKIIEKRQSVAFWCNPISGHATLYWYQQILGQGPKLLIQFQNNGVVDDSQLPKDRFSAERLKGVDSTLKIQPAKLEDSAVYLCASSRGLAGGRFGETQYFGPGTRLLVL.

V gene TRBV19 combines with J gene TRBJ1-4, with TRBD1 matching over 8 bases. The length of the CDR3 is 15 residues. CDR1 and CDR2 from the germline V gene are LNHDA and SQIVND (reference sequence). The junction had 8 bases not matched to a gene; V was cut back by 3 bases and J by 8 bases. The CDR3: CASSIGGQAREKLFF. CDR3 nucleotides: TGTGCCAGTAGTATCGGGGGACAGGCCCGCGAAAAACTGTTTTTT. The whole variable domain, filled in from reference TRBV19 and TRBJ1-4, reads DGGITQSPKYLFRKEGQNVTLSCEQNLNHDAMYWYRQDPGQGLRLIYYSQIVNDFQKGDIAEGYSVSREKKESFPLTVTSAQKNPTAFYLCASSIGGQAREKLFFGSGTQLSVL.

J is TRBJ1-1 and V is TRBV30, with unresolved D. There are 13 residues in the CDR3. The germline V gene has CDR1 GTSNPN and CDR2 SVGIG (reference sequence). Trimming removed 4 bases from V and 0 bases from J, with 9 bases in between. The CDR3 reads CAWTLNMNTEAFF. The CDR3 nucleotides are TGTGCCTGGACCCTCAACATGAACACTGAAGCTTTCTTT.

V is TRBV9 and J is TRBJ1-5; a possible D gene is TRBD1 (5 bases). CDR1 SGDLS and CDR2 YYNGEE come from the germline V gene. The CDR3 sequence is 15 residues long. Trimming removed 0 bases at V and 3 bases at J, with 10 bases between. The CDR3 here is CASSVGGRHNQPQHF. CDR3 DNA: TGTGCCAGCAGCGTAGGGGGCCGGCACAATCAGCCCCAGCATTTT.

The count of this clone is one. CDR3 residues: CASSATGQGGEAFF. The CDR3 nucleotides are TGTGCCAGCAGCGCGACGGGACAGGGTGGTGAAGCTTTCTTT. This chain links TRBV9 with TRBJ1-1; 9 bases fit TRBD1. The CDR3 covers 14 residues. Germline CDR1 and CDR2: SGDLS and YYNGEE. V lost 3 bases to trimming and J lost 7 bases; unmatched junction nucleotides: 7.

The J gene is TRBJ2-7, the V gene TRBV7-9; D possibly corresponds to TRBD2 (7 bases). V shed 5 bases and J shed 7 bases, with 18 bases lying between them. CDR1 and CDR2 from the germline V gene are SEHNR and FQNEAQ (reference sequence). This CDR3 is built from 14 residues. The DNA for the CDR3 is TGTGCCAGCAGCGGCGGGGGCCCTACGGGAGAGCAGTACTTC. Translated: CASSGGGPTGEQYF.

This rearrangement joins TRBV28 to TRBJ2-1, with 12 bases fitting TRBD2. After removal of 6 bases from V and 2 bases from J, the junction contained 5 bases not matched to a gene. CDR3 length equals 16 residues. The germline V gene has CDR1 MDHEN and CDR2 SYDVKM. The CDR3 loop reads CASRLLAGGAYNEQFF. The CDR3 DNA is TGTGCCAGCAGGTTACTAGCGGGGGGAGCCTACAATGAGCAGTTCTTC. Drawing the rest from reference TRBV28 and TRBJ2-1, the complete variable domain is DVKVTQSSRYLVKRTGEKVFLECVQDMDHENMFWYRQDPGLGLRLIYFSYDVKMKEKGDIPEGYSVSREKKERFSLILESASTNQTSMYLCASRLLAGGAYNEQFFGPGTRLTVL.

This clone was observed a handful of times. The chain carries TRBV28 and TRBJ2-7, with D maybe TRBD1 (6 bases). The V end was cut by 2 bases, the J end by 2 bases, with 7 bases between. The length of the CDR3 is 13 residues. Germline V lookup: CDR1 MDHEN, CDR2 SYDVKM. Here the CDR3 DNA reads TGTGCCAGCAGTTTAGGGGGCCCCTACGAGCAGTACTTC. Residues: CASSLGGPYEQYF.

This chain links TRBV6-1 with TRBJ2-3; 7 bases agree with TRBD2. The germline V gene encodes CDR1 MNHNS and CDR2 SASEGT. J lost 4 bases, V lost 3 bases, and 10 bases had no gene match. The CDR3 consists of 16 residues. CDR3 DNA: TGTGCCAGCAGTGAGGTGGGGGGGGGAGCCTCAGATACGCAGTATTTT. As protein: CASSEVGGGASDTQYF.

The V call is TRBV7-2, the J call TRBJ1-2; 9 positions match TRBD1. The length of the CDR3 is 16 residues. The ends lost 1 base at V and 4 bases at J; junction bases unmatched: 7. CDR1 and CDR2 (germline): SGHTA, FQGNSA. The CDR3 protein is CASSLGQGDSLYGYTF. Written as DNA, the CDR3 is TGTGCCAGCAGCTTAGGACAGGGGGACAGCCTCTATGGCTACACCTTC.

The gene calls are TRBV5-1 and TRBJ2-1; TRBD2 matches 11 bases. Germline V gives CDR1 SGHRS, CDR2 YFSETQ. Germline trimming cut 0 bases from V and 8 bases from J; bases unmatched to any gene: 7. The CDR3 contains 16 residues. The CDR3: CASSLVASGRRDEQFF. CDR3 in DNA: TGCGCCAGCAGCTTGGTAGCTAGCGGGAGGAGGGATGAGCAGTTCTTC.

The rearrangement uses TRBV30 and TRBJ2-1, with 7 bases that match TRBD1. Germline CDR1 GTSNPN, CDR2 SVGIG (reference sequence). This CDR3 is 15 amino acids long. Trimming cost V 1 base and J 3 bases; bases outside gene matches: 6. The CDR3 DNA sequence: TGTGCCTGGAGTGGTCAGGACAGGTACTACAATGAGCAGTTCTTC. Its protein product is CAWSGQDRYYNEQFF.

The rearrangement joins TRBV11-3 to TRBJ2-1, with 14 bases aligning to TRBD2. The CDR3 extends over 19 amino acids. In germline, CDR1 is SGHNT, CDR2 YENEEA. The trim removed 1 base at V and 5 bases at J, leaving 10 bases unmatched. CDR3 residues: CASSLAGTSGSTGNNEQFF. CDR3 DNA: TGTGCCAGCAGCTTAGCTGGGACTAGCGGGAGCACTGGGAACAATGAGCAGTTCTTC. Variable domain in full (rest from reference TRBV11-3 and TRBJ2-1): EAGVVQSPRYKIIEKKQPVAFWCNPISGHNTLYWYLQNLGQGPELLIRYENEEAVDDSQLPKDRFSAERLKGVDSTLKIQPAELGDSAVYLCASSLAGTSGSTGNNEQFFGPGTRLTVL.

The rearrangement links TRBV4-3 to TRBJ1-1; weak D call: TRBD1 (6 bases). CDR1 LGHNA and CDR2 YSLEER come from the germline V gene. V shed 1 base and J shed 3 bases, with 12 bases lying between them. This CDR3 has 15 residues. This CDR3 is CASSQGRGLDTEAFF. The CDR3, as DNA: TGCGCCAGCAGCCAAGGGCGGGGGCTGGACACTGAAGCTTTCTTT.

This chain joins TRBV7-2 and TRBJ2-7, with 9 bases identical to TRBD2. Germline V CDR1 and CDR2: SGHTA, FQGNSA. The CDR3 contains 16 residues. J was trimmed by 6 bases and V by 1 base; bases with no gene match: 10. The CDR3 nucleotides read TGTGCCAGCAGCTTAGTTAGCGGGAGTTACCCTGGCGAGCAGTACTTC. Protein product: CASSLVSGSYPGEQYF.

J is TRBJ2-7 and V is TRBV6-4; 7 bases align to TRBD2. J lost 0 bases, V lost 6 bases, and 5 bases had no gene match. The CDR3 contains 14 residues. Germline V lookup: CDR1 MRHNA, CDR2 SNTAGT. In nucleotides, the CDR3 is TGTGCCAGCAGGAGCGGGGCGAGCTCCTACGAGCAGTACTTC. Its protein product is CASRSGASSYEQYF.

J is TRBJ1-1 and V is TRBV6-5; no definite D call. The CDR3 has 15 amino acids. Trimming removed 2 bases at V and 1 base at J, with 11 bases between. The germline V gene encodes CDR1 MNHEY and CDR2 SVGAGI. The CDR3 loop reads CASSYPGSPNTEAFF. DNA of the CDR3: TGTGCCAGCAGTTACCCGGGGAGCCCGAACACTGAAGCTTTCTTT.

This chain joins TRBV7-3 and TRBJ1-2, with TRBD1 matching 8 bases. This CDR3 is 14 amino acids long. Germline V gives CDR1 SGHTA, CDR2 FQGTGA. With V trimmed by 4 bases and J by 6 bases, 7 bases remained unmatched. The CDR3 nucleotides read TGTGCCAGCAGCTCGCCCGGGACAGGTGATGGCTACACCTTC. The encoded protein is CASSSPGTGDGYTF.

This sequence joins TRBV5-4 and TRBJ2-7, with 9 bases fitting TRBD2. Trimming cost V 2 bases and J 5 bases; bases outside gene matches: 8. In germline, CDR1 is SGHNT, CDR2 YYREEE (reference sequence). The CDR3 sequence is 15 residues long. This CDR3 is CASSLISGSIHEQYF. The CDR3 bases are TGTGCCAGCAGCTTAATTAGCGGGAGTATCCACGAGCAGTACTTC.

The rearrangement links TRBV20-1 to TRBJ1-6; 9 bases line up with TRBD1. The CDR3 length is 16 residues. Trimming took 3 bases from V and 8 from J; bases not matched to a gene: 11. Looked up from germline, CDR1 is DFQATT and CDR2 is SNEGSKA (reference sequence). CDR3 sequence reads: CSASLAGQGSDSPLHF. As DNA, the CDR3 is TGCAGTGCTAGTCTTGCGGGACAGGGTTCTGATTCACCCCTCCACTTT.

The V and J genes are TRBV18 and TRBJ2-3; D may be TRBD2 (5 bases). Per germline, CDR1 KGHSH and CDR2 LQKENI. The CDR3 contains 14 residues. Between the trimmed V and J ends, which lost 2 bases and 4 bases, there was a span of 10 bases. CDR3 sequence: CASSPALAADTQYF. The CDR3 DNA follows: TGTGCCAGCTCACCAGCGCTAGCCGCAGATACGCAGTATTTT.

The V call is TRBV19, the J call TRBJ1-4; tentatively, D is TRBD1 (6 bases). Trimming removed 4 bases at V and 8 bases at J, with 23 bases between. Germline V lookup: CDR1 LNHDA, CDR2 SQIVND (reference sequence). The CDR3 loop spans 17 amino acids. CDR3 coding DNA: TGTGCCAGTAGTACCGTAGTCTTCAGGGGCGTAGAGGAAAAACTGTTTTTT. This sequence encodes CASSTVVFRGVEEKLFF.

This chain joins TRBV7-2 and TRBJ1-4; weak D call: TRBD1 (5 bases). With 0 bases removed from V and 8 bases from J, the gap between germline ends came to 10 bases. Germline V gene sequence: CDR1 SGHTA, CDR2 FQGNSA. The CDR3 runs to 14 residues. CDR3 protein: CASSLAAQVEKLFF. The CDR3 DNA is TGTGCCAGCAGCTTAGCCGCACAGGTCGAAAAACTGTTTTTT.

V usage is TRBV7-9 and J usage is TRBJ1-1; D not resolved. CDR3 length: 12 amino acids. The V and J ends lost 4 bases and 9 bases respectively, with 12 bases between them. CDR1 is SEHNR, CDR2 FQNEAQ, per germline (reference sequence). As DNA, the CDR3 is TGTGCCAGCAGCTCGGGCGGGCTACAAGCTTTCTTT. Amino acid sequence: CASSSGGLQAFF.